These T cell receptor beta chains were read from a single sample in a study of cytomegalovirus exposure and HLA in healthy donors. Libraries were prepared by immunoSEQ multiplex PCR; TCRdb keeps only in-frame clonotypes and omits some of them. The table includes 140,000 to 150,000 clones, around a tenth detected once. Sequenced input: PBMCs. All receptors derive from a man in his fifties or sixties in good health and CMV-seronegative. Both conserved end residues are trimmed from each CDR3. The order of the fields is J gene, V gene, CDR3 protein.

TRBJ2-3 TRBV5-1 ASYTSGGTDTQY
TRBJ2-1 TRBV9 ASSTSSGINNEQF
TRBJ2-1 TRBV18 ASSPKTSSTYNEQF
TRBJ1-5 TRBV4-1 ASSPSAEENQPQH
TRBJ1-1 TRBV6-4 ASSEEYGHEAF
TRBJ1-3 TRBV27 ASSPQGARGNTIY
TRBJ1-1 TRBV19 ASREQGNTEAF
TRBJ1-4 TRBV30 AWKILRDRANEKLF
TRBJ1-4 TRBV21-1 ASTPIGGFNEKLF
TRBJ1-3 TRBV5-4 ASSGFGQISGNTIY
TRBJ1-1 TRBV19 ATRLDRSSNTEAF
TRBJ1-5 TRBV11-3 ASSLDRQNQPQH
TRBJ2-1 TRBV2 ASSELAGTYNEQF
TRBJ2-3 TRBV5-1 ASSPTLGLGTDTQY
TRBJ1-4 TRBV5-5 ASSWRTGWDVSVNEKLF
NA TRBV4-2 ASSPVPGHDYEQY
TRBJ1-5 TRBV6-4 ASSVESNQPQH
TRBJ1-1 TRBV7-6 ASSLTGGSSRTEAF
TRBJ2-7 TRBV6-5 ASSRTYGTEDEQY
TRBJ2-3 TRBV5-1 ASTLGWLAGGRYLDTQY
TRBJ2-7 TRBV5-1 ASSWGQGVNPYEQY
TRBJ2-7 TRBV5-1 ASSRTASYEQY
TRBJ2-5 TRBV6-6 ASRDLAGQETQY
TRBJ2-2 TRBV6-5 ASSLRWGHTGELF
TRBJ2-3 TRBV25-1 ASSEFPGETQY
TRBJ1-2 TRBV11-2 ASSSAARGIHT
TRBJ2-1 TRBV5-1 ASSLGGQSTSDEQF
TRBJ2-5 TRBV5-1 ASSSLGTSGAETQY
TRBJ1-1 TRBV10-1 ASSRGLGTEAF
TRBJ2-7 TRBV29-1 SVETSSYEQY
TRBJ2-3 TRBV5-1 ASSLAGNPDTQY
TRBJ2-2 TRBV28 ASSYSPDMNTGELF
TRBJ1-3 TRBV2 ASSGVQGVPGNTIY
TRBJ1-1 TRBV30 ASTKESGTEAF
TRBJ1-5 TRBV28 ASSRGTYYSNQPQH
TRBJ1-4 TRBV6-5 ASSSRQGDKKLF
TRBJ2-3 TRBV30 AWHVSTGGTDTQY
TRBJ2-7 TRBV28 ASSFAYEQY
TRBJ1-2 TRBV30 AWSPGTGNGYT
TRBJ1-1 TRBV5-8 ASSLRGADTEAF
TRBJ1-2 TRBV19 ASRAVGQNYGYT